These 5 T cell receptor beta chains were all obtained from the same sample, sequenced in a study of cytomegalovirus exposure and HLA in healthy donors. The protocol was immunoSEQ multiplex PCR, while the TCRdb copy is restricted to in-frame clones and leaves out a portion. The table shows some 140,000 clones, with approximately 87% occurring only once. Sequencing was carried out using PBMCs. Receptor source: a man younger than 35 in good health and CMV-seronegative.

The chain links TRBV6-6 to TRBJ1-1; D perhaps matches TRBD1 (5 bases). CDR3 length equals 12 residues. Per germline, CDR1 MNHNY and CDR2 SVGAGI (reference sequence). The V end lost 9 bases, the J end lost 1 base, and 9 bases lay between the germline ends. This CDR3 is CASRQKNTEAFF. The CDR3 nucleotides read TGTGCCAGTAGACAGAAGAACACTGAAGCTTTCTTT.

The J gene is TRBJ2-6, the V gene TRBV15; possibly TRBD1 for D (5 bases). Trimming took off 5 bases at V and 0 bases at J, with 11 bases between the two ends. CDR1 LNHNV and CDR2 YYDKDF come from the germline V gene (reference sequence). This CDR3 contains 16 residues. CDR3 sequence reads: CATSGDRNSGANVLTF. CDR3 DNA sequence: TGTGCCACCAGCGGCGACAGAAACTCTGGGGCCAACGTCCTGACTTTC. The full variable domain, completed using reference TRBV15 and TRBJ2-6, is DAMVIQNPRYQVTQFGKPVTLSCSQTLNHNVMYWYQQKSSQAPKLLFHYYDKDFNNEADTPDNFQSRRPNTSFCFLDIRSPGLGDTAMYLCATSGDRNSGANVLTFGAGSRLTVL.

The J gene is TRBJ2-2, the V gene TRBV27; TRBD1 matches 9 bases. V dropped 6 bases and J dropped 6; count of bases not matched to a gene: 11. The length of the CDR3 is 16 residues. CDR1 and CDR2 (germline): MNHEY, SMNVEV (reference sequence). The CDR3 sequence: CASRPTGGSFPGELFF. The CDR3 DNA follows: TGTGCCAGCAGGCCAACAGGGGGCTCGTTTCCCGGGGAGCTGTTTTTT.

The chain joins TRBV4-1 to TRBJ2-5; 10 bases align to TRBD1. Per germline, CDR1 MGHRA and CDR2 YSYEKL. Unmatched junction bases numbered 10, after V lost 1 base and J lost 5 bases. The CDR3 runs to 17 residues. CDR3 nucleotides: TGCGCCAGCAGCCAAGGAACCCGACAGGGGGCAGGGGAGACCCAGTACTTC. Translation: CASSQGTRQGAGETQYF.

For the CDR3, the DNA is TGTGCCAGCACCCTGACCATCGGGGGGGCCGGTCACGAGCAGTACTTC. This gives the protein CASTLTIGGAGHEQYF. The rearrangement uses TRBV7-6 and TRBJ2-7, with TRBD2 matching 8 bases. The CDR3 length is 16 residues. From germline, CDR1 is SGHVS and CDR2 FNYEAQ. V was pared by 7 bases and J by 5 bases, with 16 bases of the junction left unmatched.